Listed below are T cell receptor beta chains from one sample, sequenced in a study of blood T cell repertoires in COVID-19. This table comes from immunoSEQ multiplex PCR, and its TCRdb copy is limited to in-frame clones, with some not included. The sample contains around 140,000 clones, around 88% of which appear only once. Input material: peripheral blood. These receptors all stem from a man aged 50 or older with active or convalescent COVID-19. Both conserved end residues are part of each CDR3. Each record gives: V gene, clone size, J gene, D gene, CDR3 protein, CDR3 DNA. D genes are given only for firm matches. Clone sizes are given selectively: once, few, many, or a class where the clone is expanded.

>TRBV5-4|NA|TRBJ2-7|TRBD1
CASSRPGQGADEQYF
TGTGCCAGCAGCCGGCCGGGACAGGGTGCCGACGAGCAGTACTTC
>TRBV27|many|TRBJ1-6|TRBD1
CASSLSEQGSSPLHF
TGTGCCAGCAGTTTATCGGAACAGGGGTCTTCACCCCTCCACTTT
>TRBV24-1|NA|TRBJ1-5|NA
CATRGQISNQPQHF
TGTGCCACCCGCGGACAGATTAGCAATCAGCCCCAGCATTTT
>TRBV19|NA|TRBJ2-1|NA
CASSRTTVNEQFF
TGTGCCAGTAGCCGAACTACCGTCAATGAGCAGTTCTTC
>TRBV5-4|NA|TRBJ2-3|NA
CATSLRGLGSTDTQYF
TGTGCCACCTCGCTGCGGGGTCTGGGAAGCACAGATACGCAGTATTTT
>TRBV4-1|medium-sized|TRBJ2-5|TRBD1
CASSQEGTAAMETQYF
TGCGCCAGCAGCCAAGAAGGGACAGCGGCAATGGAGACCCAGTACTTC
>TRBV6-2/TRBV6-3|NA|TRBJ2-7|TRBD1
CASSTRGRQGANRRYEQYF
TGTGCCAGCAGCACTAGGGGGAGACAGGGGGCGAATCGACGCTACGAGCAGTACTTC
>TRBV19|NA|TRBJ2-2|TRBD2
CASSYSGRGFWELFF
TGTGCCAGTAGTTACAGCGGGAGAGGTTTCTGGGAGCTGTTTTTT
>TRBV7-2|NA|TRBJ1-1|TRBD1
CASSNRGPWAEAFF
TGTGCCAGCAGCAACAGGGGCCCCTGGGCTGAAGCTTTCTTT
>TRBV5-6|few|TRBJ1-1|TRBD1
CASSLERQGWGAFF
TGTGCCAGCAGCTTGGAAAGACAGGGGTGGGGAGCTTTCTTT
>TRBV23-1|NA|TRBJ1-1|TRBD1
CASSQFKGQGPNTEAFF
TGCGCCAGCAGTCAGTTTAAGGGACAGGGACCGAACACTGAAGCTTTCTTT
>TRBV30|NA|TRBJ1-4|TRBD1
CAWSQDRGDEKLFF
TGTGCCTGGAGTCAGGACAGGGGGGACGAAAAACTGTTTTTT
>TRBV24-1|NA|TRBJ2-5|TRBD2
CATSDPGRERKQETQYF
TGTGCCACCAGTGACCCCGGGAGGGAAAGGAAACAAGAGACCCAGTACTTC
>TRBV18|NA|TRBJ2-7|NA
CASSRARAIEQYF
TGTGCCAGCTCAAGGGCCAGGGCGATCGAGCAGTACTTC
>TRBV28|NA|TRBJ2-5|NA
CASSFGGNQETQYF
TGTGCCAGCAGTTTTGGGGGGAACCAAGAGACCCAGTACTTC
>TRBV6-5|NA|TRBJ1-1|TRBD1
CASSPGQGFEAFF
TGTGCCAGCAGCCCGGGACAGGGCTTTGAAGCTTTCTTT
>TRBV3-1/TRBV3-2|few|TRBJ1-5|NA
CASSPDSSGNQPQHF
TGTGCCAGCAGCCCTGACAGTTCCGGCAATCAGCCCCAGCATTTT
>TRBV7-9|NA|TRBJ2-6|NA
CASRPLGNSGANVLTF
TGTGCCAGCAGGCCCCTTGGCAACTCTGGGGCCAACGTCCTGACTTTC
>TRBV6-2/TRBV6-3|once|TRBJ1-5|NA
CASSSPGRSQPQHF
TGTGCCAGCAGTTCCCCAGGGAGGAGTCAGCCCCAGCATTTT
>TRBV6-5|NA|TRBJ2-7|TRBD1
CASSIQGAIYEQYF
TGTGCCAGCAGTATACAGGGGGCGATCTACGAGCAGTACTTC
>TRBV5-4|NA|TRBJ2-2|TRBD2
CASSLSPGGLTGELFF
TGTGCCAGCAGCTTGTCCCCGGGAGGGCTTACCGGGGAGCTGTTTTTT
>TRBV5-6|few|TRBJ1-1|NA
CASSFFGGVNTEAFF
TGTGCCAGCAGCTTTTTTGGCGGAGTGAACACTGAAGCTTTCTTT
>TRBV5-8|NA|TRBJ1-5|NA
CASSFGQGYQPQHF
TGTGCCAGCAGCTTTGGTCAGGGGTATCAGCCCCAGCATTTT
>TRBV4-3|NA|TRBJ1-1|NA
CASSRGQEAFF
TGCGCCAGCAGCCGAGGACAGGAAGCTTTCTTT
>TRBV30|NA|TRBJ2-7|TRBD1
CAWGQDTYEQYF
TGTGCCTGGGGACAGGATACGTACGAGCAGTACTTC
>TRBV7-2|NA|TRBJ2-7|TRBD1
CASSLNQGAYEQYF
TGTGCCAGCAGCTTAAATCAGGGGGCATACGAGCAGTACTTC
>TRBV25-1|NA|TRBJ2-3|TRBD2
CASSRRGEVTDTQYF
TGTGCCAGCAGTCGTCGGGGGGAGGTCACAGATACGCAGTATTTT
>TRBV5-1|NA|TRBJ1-5|NA
CASRIGVGVNQPQHF
TGCGCCAGCAGAATTGGAGTAGGGGTCAATCAGCCCCAGCATTTT
>TRBV6-1|NA|TRBJ1-1|TRBD1
CASSGSGTGLSKGTEAFF
TGTGCCAGCAGTGGCTCCGGGACAGGGCTTTCAAAGGGCACTGAAGCTTTCTTT
>TRBV5-4|few|TRBJ2-3|NA
CASSLDRVTSTDTQYF
TGTGCCAGCAGCTTGGACAGGGTTACTAGCACAGATACGCAGTATTTT
>TRBV6-2/TRBV6-3|once|TRBJ1-4|NA
CASSLTGSTNEKLFF
TGTGCCAGCAGTCTAACAGGGAGCACTAATGAAAAACTGTTTTTT
>TRBV19|NA|TRBJ1-5|NA
CASSIDEGWDSNQPQHF
TGTGCCAGTAGTATAGATGAGGGATGGGATAGCAATCAGCCCCAGCATTTT
>TRBV4-3|NA|TRBJ2-1|TRBD2
CASSQESSGGYNEQFF
TGCGCCAGCAGCCAAGAATCTAGCGGGGGGTACAATGAGCAGTTCTTC
>TRBV6-2/TRBV6-3|once|TRBJ2-3|NA
CASSNVGVLFSDTQYF
TGTGCCAGCAGCAACGTCGGGGTCCTCTTTTCAGATACGCAGTATTTT
>TRBV19|NA|TRBJ2-2|TRBD1
CASSPGDRNTGELFF
TGTGCCAGTAGTCCAGGGGACAGAAACACCGGGGAGCTGTTTTTT
>TRBV19|NA|TRBJ1-5|TRBD1
CASSPRDRGNQPQHF
TGTGCCAGTAGTCCCCGGGACAGGGGGAATCAGCCCCAGCATTTT
>TRBV27|NA|TRBJ1-4|NA
CASSRRTGATNEKLFF
TGTGCCAGCAGTCGACGGACGGGAGCAACTAATGAAAAACTGTTTTTT
>TRBV5-1|NA|TRBJ1-5|TRBD1
CASSSGQERSNQPQHF
TGCGCCAGCAGCTCGGGACAGGAAAGAAGCAATCAGCCCCAGCATTTT
>TRBV7-2|once|TRBJ2-3|NA
CASSLGPVGGARRDTQYF
TGTGCCAGCAGCTTAGGGCCCGTAGGGGGGGCCAGGAGAGATACGCAGTATTTT
>TRBV4-3|NA|TRBJ1-2|TRBD1
CASSQDRGRVYTF
TGCGCCAGCAGCCAGGACAGGGGGCGCGTCTACACCTTC
>TRBV29-1|NA|TRBJ2-1|NA
CSAERGFNYNEQFF
TGCAGCGCCGAGCGAGGTTTCAACTACAATGAGCAGTTCTTC
>TRBV6-5|once|TRBJ1-5|TRBD1
CASSYYNRGPNQPQHF
TGTGCCAGCAGTTACTATAACAGGGGACCCAATCAGCCCCAGCATTTT